The 9 T cell receptor beta chains below were found in one sample sequenced in a study of cytomegalovirus exposure and HLA in healthy donors. It was with 60 Vbeta and 13 Jbeta primers that the PCR ran. Sequencing was performed with immunoSEQ multiplex PCR; in TCRdb, only in-frame clones are kept and a portion is missing. The sample includes around 120,000 clones, over 70% of them seen just once. The specimen was PBMCs. Receptor source: a woman between 40 and 50 years old in good health and CMV-seronegative.

The chain recombines TRBV4-3 with TRBJ2-1; no reliable D call. This CDR3 has 15 amino acids. Per germline, CDR1 LGHNA and CDR2 YSLEER. Deletions cut 1 base from V and 5 bases from J, with 12 bases between. The CDR3 DNA follows: TGCGCCAGCAGCCAAGTTGGGTCAGACAACAATGAGCAGTTCTTC. As protein: CASSQVGSDNNEQFF.

The rearrangement uses TRBV9 and TRBJ2-3; no firm D call. The CDR3 spans 12 residues. V was cut by 4 bases and J by 2 bases, with 5 bases left in between. Germline CDR1 SGDLS, CDR2 YYNGEE. CDR3 coding DNA: TGTGCCAGCAGCCTCTCCACAGATACGCAGTATTTT. Protein: CASSLSTDTQYF.

This clone occurred once. The genes are TRBV30 and TRBJ2-7; D is possibly TRBD1 (6 bases). Germline lookup yields CDR1 GTSNPN and CDR2 SVGIG (reference sequence). V shed 4 bases and J shed 6 bases, with 19 bases lying between them. The CDR3 totals 14 residues. This CDR3 is CAWTRQDGVREQYF. As DNA, the CDR3 is TGTGCCTGGACTAGACAGGACGGGGTACGCGAGCAGTACTTC. Drawing the rest from reference TRBV30 and TRBJ2-7, the complete variable domain is SQTIHQWPATLVQPVGSPLSLECTVEGTSNPNLYWYRQAAGRGLQLLFYSVGIGQISSEVPQNLSASRPQDRQFILSSKKLLLSDSGFYLCAWTRQDGVREQYFGPGTRLTVT.

This clone was recorded once. In the same sample, other DNA sequences code for this CDR3. The chain is built from TRBV7-2 and TRBJ2-1, with D hard to call. Per germline, CDR1 SGHTA and CDR2 FQGNSA. Trimming removed 5 bases at V and 2 bases at J, with 19 bases between. CDR3 length equals 17 residues. This CDR3 reads CASSVRGSAEPYNEQFF. The CDR3 DNA reads as TGTGCCAGCAGCGTTCGAGGAAGCGCCGAGCCCTACAATGAGCAGTTCTTC.

The chain combines TRBV6-1 with TRBJ1-5; 9 bases line up with TRBD1. V shed 7 bases, J shed 2 bases, and the junction held 3 bases outside the gene matches. Germline-derived CDR1 and CDR2 are MNHNS and SASEGT. CDR3 length: 14 residues. CDR3 in DNA: TGTGCCAGCACCGGGGACAGGGGCAATCAGCCCCAGCATTTT. It encodes CASTGDRGNQPQHF.

The chain carries TRBV4-2 and TRBJ2-4; no definite D call. CDR3 size: 13 residues. Germline CDR1 reads LGHNA; CDR2 reads YNFKEQ. Trimming removed 5 bases at V and 5 bases at J, with 10 bases between. CDR3 nucleotide sequence: TGTGCCAGCAGCTTTGACAAGGAAAACATTCAGTACTTC. Residues: CASSFDKENIQYF.

This clone was found a few times. J is TRBJ2-1 and V is TRBV18, with D possibly matching TRBD2 (7 bases). Looked up from germline, CDR1 is KGHSH and CDR2 is LQKENI. The CDR3 spans 18 residues. Trimming stripped 6 bases from V and 6 bases from J, with 27 bases between. The CDR3 here is CASSMQDTFGGPTNEQFF. CDR3 DNA: TGTGCCAGCTCCATGCAGGATACCTTCGGGGGGCCCACCAATGAGCAGTTCTTC.

The rearrangement uses TRBV4-2 and TRBJ1-2; unclear D gene. The CDR3 totals 15 residues. The germline V and J ends were trimmed by 0 bases and 4 bases, with 12 bases remaining between them. In germline, CDR1 is LGHNA, CDR2 YNFKEQ. The CDR3 loop reads CASSQEQSGSYGYTF. CDR3 DNA sequence: TGTGCCAGCAGCCAAGAGCAATCGGGAAGCTATGGCTACACCTTC.

The chain recombines TRBV7-6 with TRBJ2-1, with D possibly matching TRBD2 (5 bases). Trimming removed 1 base at V and 6 bases at J, with 7 bases between. The CDR3 is made up of 13 amino acids. The germline V gene encodes CDR1 SGHVS and CDR2 FNYEAQ. CDR3 amino acids: CASSLGEGNEQFF. The CDR3 nucleotides are TGTGCCAGCAGCTTAGGCGAGGGCAATGAGCAGTTCTTC.